The source of this T cell receptor beta chain is a study of blood T cell repertoires in COVID-19. Original data processing: Estimation of nucleated cell counts relied on the amplification of reference gene primers. Method: immunoSEQ multiplex PCR; TCRdb's copy keeps in-frame clones and lacks some. That table gives V, J and clone size, and the DNA gave D and trimming. The table has 250,000 to 300,000 clones, 81% seen once. Germline loops: CDR1 MGHRA, CDR2 YSYEKL. V was shortened by 1 base and J by 8 bases, with 11 bases between the two germline ends. This CDR3 region has 13 residues. The source is a woman aged 60-75 years with active or convalescent COVID-19. The sequencing input was peripheral blood. The chain couples TRBV4-1 to TRBJ1-2, with a tentative D call TRBD1 (5 bases). The CDR3 sequence: CASSQAIPGGYTF. CDR3 sequence (DNA): TGCGCCAGCAGCCAAGCCATTCCAGGGGGCTACACCTTC.